These T cell receptor beta chains were read from a single sample in a study of blood T cell repertoires in COVID-19. Repertoires were generated with immunoSEQ multiplex PCR, while TCRdb's copy carries only in-frame clones and drops some. Found here are about 150,000 clones, roughly 82% of them singletons; the top ten hold roughly 2%. Sequencing was done on a sample of peripheral blood. Source of these receptors: a man in his sixties or seventies with acute or convalescent COVID-19. CDR3s include the opening cysteine and the closing phenylalanine or tryptophan. The D gene is left open where the match is weak. Size is stated for part of the rows, as once, few or many counts, or as a class when the clone is expanded.

d_call	j_call	clone_size	v_call	cdr3_aa	cdr3_nt
.	TRBJ2-2	.	TRBV5-4	CASSLVGAGIGELFF	TGTGCCAGCAGCTTGGTGGGGGCAGGGATCGGGGAGCTGTTTTTT
TRBD1	TRBJ1-2	many	TRBV5-6	CASSLGQGDGYTF	TGTGCCAGCAGCTTGGGGCAGGGGGATGGCTACACCTTC
.	TRBJ1-1	.	TRBV7-8	CASSLATFVGANTEAFF	TGTGCCAGCAGCTTAGCTACCTTTGTGGGGGCAAACACTGAAGCTTTCTTT
TRBD1	TRBJ1-5	.	TRBV28	CASTSGPGQGDQPQHF	TGTGCCAGCACCTCGGGTCCGGGACAGGGGGATCAGCCCCAGCATTTT
TRBD2	TRBJ2-5	.	TRBV5-4	CASSSGGGGAGETQYF	TGTGCCAGCAGCTCCGGGGGCGGGGGGGCGGGAGAGACCCAGTACTTC
.	TRBJ2-1	.	TRBV11-1	CASSYQEGRSGEQFF	TGTGCCAGCAGCTACCAAGAAGGGAGGAGTGGTGAGCAGTTCTTC
.	TRBJ1-4	.	TRBV28	CASSLYGGTNEKLFF	TGTGCCAGCAGTTTATATGGGGGCACTAATGAAAAACTGTTTTTT
.	TRBJ1-6	.	TRBV6-9	CASSPNDLAASSYNSPLHF	TGTGCCAGCAGCCCAAACGACCTCGCAGCGAGCTCCTATAATTCACCCCTCCACTTT
.	TRBJ2-3	.	TRBV5-5	CASSQIKTSTDTQYF	TGTGCCAGCAGCCAAATTAAAACTAGCACAGATACGCAGTATTTT
TRBD1	TRBJ2-1	once	TRBV29-1	CSVPPGQGPNEQFF	TGCAGCGTCCCCCCGGGACAGGGCCCTAATGAGCAGTTCTTC
.	TRBJ2-5	.	TRBV28	CASKGQQPQETQYF	TGTGCCAGCAAGGGGCAGCAGCCCCAAGAGACCCAGTACTTC
.	TRBJ1-4	.	TRBV6-5	CASSPPGEPNEKLFF	TGTGCCAGCAGTCCCCCGGGGGAACCCAATGAAAAACTGTTTTTT
TRBD1	TRBJ2-7	.	TRBV7-8	CASSLTTGSDEQYF	TGTGCCAGCAGCTTAACGACAGGGTCGGACGAGCAGTACTTC
TRBD1	TRBJ2-5	.	TRBV7-3	CASSSRQGGFETQYF	TGTGCCAGCAGCTCGCGACAGGGGGGTTTCGAGACCCAGTACTTC
.	TRBJ2-5	.	TRBV5-1	CASSLGTTPETQYF	TGCGCCAGCAGCTTGGGGACTACCCCAGAGACCCAGTACTTC
TRBD2	TRBJ2-5	.	TRBV7-3	CASSFGGSQETQYF	TGTGCCAGCAGCTTCGGGGGGAGTCAAGAGACCCAGTACTTC
TRBD1	TRBJ2-1	once	TRBV19	CASRDRAGNNEQFF	TGTGCCTCGAGGGACAGGGCCGGGAACAATGAGCAGTTCTTC
TRBD2	TRBJ2-2	once	TRBV19	CASSISGRANLPGELFF	TGTGCCAGTAGTATCAGCGGGAGGGCCAACCTCCCCGGGGAGCTGTTTTTT
.	TRBJ2-1	.	TRBV7-2	CASSPYDEQFF	TGTGCCAGCAGCCCCTATGATGAGCAGTTCTTC
TRBD2	TRBJ2-5	.	TRBV28	CASRTGLAGVRGTQYF	TGTGCCAGCAGAACGGGACTAGCGGGGGTGCGGGGGACCCAGTACTTC
TRBD1	TRBJ1-2	.	TRBV2	CASSVGTGTYGYTF	TGTGCCAGCAGTGTGGGGACAGGGACGTATGGCTACACCTTC
TRBD1	TRBJ2-5	.	TRBV5-1	CASSLNDRGTETQYF	TGCGCCAGCAGCCTTAACGACAGGGGGACGGAGACCCAGTACTTC
.	TRBJ1-2	.	TRBV7-3	CASSLGAGYGYTF	TGTGCCAGCAGCTTGGGGGCAGGCTATGGCTACACCTTC
TRBD1	TRBJ2-3	.	TRBV6-5	CASLEGQGAWVTQYF	TGTGCCAGCCTGGAGGGACAGGGGGCCTGGGTAACGCAGTATTTT
.	TRBJ2-6	.	TRBV10-3	CAIGQAGANVLTF	TGTGCCATCGGGCAGGCTGGGGCCAACGTCCTGACTTTC
TRBD2	TRBJ2-1	.	TRBV5-1	CASSSASGRAPLGIYNEQFF	TGCGCCAGCAGCTCGGCTAGCGGGAGGGCCCCCCTCGGGATTTACAATGAGCAGTTCTTC
.	TRBJ1-2	few	TRBV28	CASSLGDTPGAGYTF	TGTGCCAGCAGTTTGGGGGACACCCCCGGGGCGGGCTACACCTTC
TRBD2	TRBJ2-5	.	TRBV7-9	CASSPWEGLKETQYF	TGTGCCAGCAGCCCGTGGGAGGGGCTGAAAGAGACCCAGTACTTC
TRBD1	TRBJ2-3	.	TRBV3-1/TRBV3-2	CASSRRGPGTDTQYF	TGTGCCAGCAGCCGTAGGGGGCCTGGCACAGATACGCAGTATTTT
TRBD1	TRBJ1-5	.	TRBV19	CASSKGTGNLRDQPQHF	TGTGCCAGTAGTAAGGGGACAGGAAACTTAAGGGATCAGCCCCAGCATTTT
.	TRBJ1-2	.	TRBV27	CASSLSVTGYGYTF	TGTGCCAGCAGTTTATCGGTGACGGGCTATGGCTACACCTTC
TRBD1	TRBJ1-3	.	TRBV28	CASSFLGTGVISGNTIYF	TGTGCCAGCAGTTTTTTGGGGACAGGGGTTATTTCTGGAAACACCATATATTTT
TRBD1	TRBJ2-1	few	TRBV5-5	CASSQGAYEQFF	TGTGCCAGCAGTCAGGGGGCCTATGAGCAGTTCTTC
TRBD1	TRBJ1-2	few	TRBV18	CASSPGQGDGYTF	TGTGCCAGCTCACCGGGACAGGGAGATGGCTACACCTTC
.	TRBJ1-1	few	TRBV3-1/TRBV3-2	CASSHRREAFF	TGTGCCAGCAGCCATCGGAGAGAAGCTTTCTTT